This is a list of T cell receptor beta chains from one sample in a study of control samples from healthy donors and cancer patients. Sequenced by immunoSEQ multiplex PCR; TCRdb stores in-frame clones only, minus some. This repertoire shows tens of thousands of clones, roughly 93% found once; its top ten account for about 1.5%. Specimen: blood. The receptors come from a woman aged 25 to 39 in good health. Both conserved end residues are part of each CDR3. D genes are given only for firm matches. Size tells how often a clone was seen (once, few, many) or the class of an expanded clone, and some rows leave it out.

D gene: TRBD2
clone size: -
J gene: TRBJ2-3
V gene: TRBV30
CDR3 protein: CAWSQGGTMGTDTQYF
CDR3 DNA: TGTGCCTGGAGTCAAGGAGGGACTATGGGGACAGATACGCAGTATTTT

D gene: TRBD2
clone size: -
J gene: TRBJ2-7
V gene: TRBV29-1
CDR3 protein: CSVTGVGSGRAYEQYF
CDR3 DNA: TGCAGCGTTACAGGGGTGGGTAGCGGGAGGGCCTACGAGCAGTACTTC

D gene: TRBD2
clone size: -
J gene: TRBJ2-3
V gene: TRBV7-9
CDR3 protein: CASSESPRTSDPDTQYF
CDR3 DNA: TGTGCCAGCAGCGAAAGCCCACGAACTAGCGACCCCGATACGCAGTATTTT

D gene: -
clone size: -
J gene: TRBJ1-2
V gene: TRBV30
CDR3 protein: CAWKQPLVVGYTF
CDR3 DNA: TGTGCCTGGAAACAGCCTTTGGTCGTGGGCTACACCTTC

D gene: -
clone size: -
J gene: TRBJ1-5
V gene: TRBV30
CDR3 protein: CAWSKQDGGNQPQHF
CDR3 DNA: TGTGCCTGGAGTAAACAGGATGGGGGCAATCAGCCCCAGCATTTT

D gene: TRBD1
clone size: -
J gene: TRBJ1-1
V gene: TRBV11-2
CDR3 protein: CASTPGGASEAFF
CDR3 DNA: TGTGCCAGCACCCCAGGGGGGGCCTCTGAAGCTTTCTTT

D gene: -
clone size: -
J gene: TRBJ1-4
V gene: TRBV28
CDR3 protein: CASSPNGRKEKLFF
CDR3 DNA: TGTGCCAGCAGCCCGAACGGGCGAAAGGAAAAACTGTTTTTT

D gene: -
clone size: -
J gene: TRBJ1-1
V gene: TRBV2
CDR3 protein: CASSGAPRAFF
CDR3 DNA: TGTGCCAGCAGTGGGGCCCCGCGGGCTTTCTTT

D gene: TRBD1
clone size: once
J gene: TRBJ1-2
V gene: TRBV25-1
CDR3 protein: CASSDLRQGVNYGYTF
CDR3 DNA: TGTGCCAGCAGTGACCTCCGACAGGGGGTGAACTATGGCTACACCTTC

D gene: -
clone size: -
J gene: TRBJ2-2
V gene: TRBV19
CDR3 protein: CASSIEFDAFLNTGELFF
CDR3 DNA: TGTGCCAGTAGTATAGAGTTCGATGCCTTCCTTAACACCGGGGAGCTGTTTTTT

D gene: -
clone size: -
J gene: TRBJ2-5
V gene: TRBV15
CDR3 protein: CATSRERGAWETQYF
CDR3 DNA: TGTGCCACCAGCAGAGAAAGAGGCGCGTGGGAGACCCAGTACTTC

D gene: TRBD1
clone size: few
J gene: TRBJ1-1
V gene: TRBV6-5
CDR3 protein: CASRQTGSWAEAFF
CDR3 DNA: TGTGCCAGCAGGCAGACAGGGAGTTGGGCTGAAGCTTTCTTT

D gene: TRBD1
clone size: -
J gene: TRBJ2-1
V gene: TRBV9
CDR3 protein: CASSVVEGQGERNEQFF
CDR3 DNA: TGTGCCAGCAGCGTAGTAGAGGGACAGGGGGAACGCAATGAGCAGTTCTTC

D gene: -
clone size: once
J gene: TRBJ1-3
V gene: TRBV6-5
CDR3 protein: CASSTRLGREDTIYF
CDR3 DNA: TGTGCCAGCAGTACTCGTCTTGGGCGCGAAGACACCATATATTTT

D gene: TRBD1
clone size: -
J gene: TRBJ1-5
V gene: TRBV27
CDR3 protein: CASSSRGQGQNQPQHF
CDR3 DNA: TGTGCCAGCAGTTCCCGAGGACAGGGACAAAACCAGCCCCAGCATTTT

D gene: -
clone size: -
J gene: TRBJ1-3
V gene: TRBV7-9
CDR3 protein: CASSPVPTRNTIYF
CDR3 DNA: TGTGCCAGCAGTCCTGTCCCCACACGAAACACCATATATTTT

D gene: -
clone size: -
J gene: TRBJ2-2
V gene: TRBV9
CDR3 protein: CASSTTGYTGELFF
CDR3 DNA: TGTGCCAGCAGCACAACAGGGTATACTGGGGAGCTGTTTTTT

D gene: -
clone size: -
J gene: TRBJ1-4
V gene: TRBV4-1
CDR3 protein: CASSQDSGATNEKLFF
CDR3 DNA: TGCGCCAGCAGCCAAGATTCGGGGGCAACTAATGAAAAACTGTTTTTT

D gene: -
clone size: -
J gene: TRBJ1-4
V gene: TRBV9
CDR3 protein: CASSGTGTPNEKLFF
CDR3 DNA: TGTGCCAGCAGCGGCACCGGGACACCAAATGAAAAACTGTTTTTT

D gene: TRBD1
clone size: -
J gene: TRBJ1-5
V gene: TRBV2
CDR3 protein: CASRGGTGLNQPQHF
CDR3 DNA: TGTGCCAGCAGGGGAGGGACAGGCCTGAATCAGCCCCAGCATTTT

D gene: -
clone size: -
J gene: TRBJ1-2
V gene: TRBV15
CDR3 protein: CATSRDPLFRYTVTNYGYTF
CDR3 DNA: TGTGCCACCAGCAGAGATCCTTTGTTCAGGTACACTGTAACCAACTATGGCTACACCTTC

D gene: -
clone size: -
J gene: TRBJ1-4
V gene: TRBV5-1
CDR3 protein: CASSWGWESEKLFF
CDR3 DNA: TGCGCCAGCAGCTGGGGGTGGGAGAGTGAAAAACTGTTTTTT

D gene: TRBD1
clone size: -
J gene: TRBJ1-3
V gene: TRBV6-5
CDR3 protein: CASKETGGDTIYF
CDR3 DNA: TGTGCCAGCAAGGAGACAGGGGGCGACACCATATATTTT

D gene: TRBD1
clone size: -
J gene: TRBJ2-2
V gene: TRBV19
CDR3 protein: CASTVDRDAGELFF
CDR3 DNA: TGTGCCAGTACCGTGGACAGGGACGCCGGGGAGCTGTTTTTT

D gene: -
clone size: few
J gene: TRBJ1-1
V gene: TRBV20-1
CDR3 protein: CSASAGGETEAFF
CDR3 DNA: TGCAGTGCTAGTGCGGGGGGCGAAACTGAAGCTTTCTTT

D gene: TRBD1
clone size: -
J gene: TRBJ1-1
V gene: TRBV4-1
CDR3 protein: CASSRTGEGHTEAFF
CDR3 DNA: TGCGCCAGCAGCCGCACAGGGGAAGGGCACACTGAAGCTTTCTTT

D gene: -
clone size: -
J gene: TRBJ2-5
V gene: TRBV6-5
CDR3 protein: CASSYSGNDQETQYF
CDR3 DNA: TGTGCCAGCAGTTACTCAGGGAATGATCAAGAGACCCAGTACTTC

D gene: TRBD1
clone size: -
J gene: TRBJ1-2
V gene: TRBV4-1
CDR3 protein: CASSPRTGNYGYTF
CDR3 DNA: TGCGCCAGCAGCCCCCGGACAGGGAACTATGGCTACACCTTC

D gene: TRBD1
clone size: -
J gene: TRBJ1-1
V gene: TRBV7-9
CDR3 protein: CASSQQGLLEAFF
CDR3 DNA: TGTGCCAGCAGCCAACAGGGGTTACTTGAAGCTTTCTTT

D gene: TRBD1
clone size: -
J gene: TRBJ1-1
V gene: TRBV10-2
CDR3 protein: CASTGQGTAAAFF
CDR3 DNA: TGCGCCAGCACGGGACAGGGGACGGCTGCCGCTTTCTTT

D gene: TRBD1
clone size: -
J gene: TRBJ2-3
V gene: TRBV2
CDR3 protein: CASSLDRGVADTQYF
CDR3 DNA: TGTGCCAGCAGTCTGGACAGGGGGGTCGCAGATACGCAGTATTTT

D gene: -
clone size: -
J gene: TRBJ1-2
V gene: TRBV5-1
CDR3 protein: CASSLFVNYGYTF
CDR3 DNA: TGCGCCAGCAGCTTGTTCGTTAACTATGGCTACACCTTC

D gene: -
clone size: -
J gene: TRBJ2-3
V gene: TRBV27
CDR3 protein: CASRRNADTQYF
CDR3 DNA: TGTGCCAGCAGACGGAACGCAGATACGCAGTATTTT

D gene: -
clone size: -
J gene: TRBJ2-7
V gene: TRBV5-4
CDR3 protein: CASSLEFLAGSEQYF
CDR3 DNA: TGTGCCAGCAGCTTGGAATTTTTGGCGGGGAGCGAGCAGTACTTC

D gene: -
clone size: -
J gene: TRBJ2-1
V gene: TRBV27
CDR3 protein: CASSGDYNEQFF
CDR3 DNA: TGTGCCAGCAGTGGCGATTACAATGAGCAGTTCTTC

D gene: -
clone size: -
J gene: TRBJ2-5
V gene: TRBV5-1
CDR3 protein: CASSDVTGRETQYF
CDR3 DNA: TGCGCCAGCAGCGACGTGACAGGAAGGGAGACCCAGTACTTC

D gene: TRBD1
clone size: -
J gene: TRBJ1-6
V gene: TRBV10-3
CDR3 protein: CAISQDRVNSPLHF
CDR3 DNA: TGTGCCATCAGCCAGGACAGGGTAAATTCACCCCTCCACTTT

D gene: -
clone size: -
J gene: TRBJ1-2
V gene: TRBV10-1
CDR3 protein: CATPSDWPTGGYTF
CDR3 DNA: TGCGCCACCCCCAGCGATTGGCCAACCGGTGGCTACACCTTC

D gene: -
clone size: -
J gene: TRBJ2-1
V gene: TRBV19
CDR3 protein: CASTRAAVGGPYNEQFF
CDR3 DNA: TGTGCCAGTACACGGGCAGCGGTGGGGGGTCCTTACAATGAGCAGTTCTTC

D gene: -
clone size: -
J gene: TRBJ1-2
V gene: TRBV11-2
CDR3 protein: CASSFTRRDGLGYTF
CDR3 DNA: TGTGCCAGCAGCTTCACCCGGAGGGACGGCCTAGGCTACACCTTC

D gene: TRBD1
clone size: -
J gene: TRBJ1-2
V gene: TRBV9
CDR3 protein: CASSGTGHYGYTF
CDR3 DNA: TGTGCCAGCAGCGGGACAGGCCACTATGGCTACACCTTC

D gene: -
clone size: -
J gene: TRBJ2-7
V gene: TRBV2
CDR3 protein: CASSEFTGDYEQYF
CDR3 DNA: TGTGCCAGCAGTGAATTTACGGGAGACTACGAGCAGTACTTC

D gene: TRBD2
clone size: -
J gene: TRBJ2-1
V gene: TRBV5-4
CDR3 protein: CASSYGLAGGDEQFF
CDR3 DNA: TGTGCCAGCAGCTATGGACTAGCGGGAGGGGATGAGCAGTTCTTC

D gene: -
clone size: -
J gene: TRBJ2-2
V gene: TRBV2
CDR3 protein: CASTGVTGELFF
CDR3 DNA: TGTGCCAGCACAGGGGTTACCGGGGAGCTGTTTTTT

D gene: -
clone size: -
J gene: TRBJ1-3
V gene: TRBV13
CDR3 protein: CASSFYNSGNTIYF
CDR3 DNA: TGTGCCAGCAGCTTCTACAACTCTGGAAACACCATATATTTT

D gene: -
clone size: -
J gene: TRBJ2-2
V gene: TRBV10-1
CDR3 protein: CASSARQGVAGELFF
CDR3 DNA: TGCGCCAGCAGTGCGCGGCAGGGCGTCGCCGGGGAGCTGTTTTTT

D gene: -
clone size: -
J gene: TRBJ2-5
V gene: TRBV13
CDR3 protein: CASSLASLQETQYF
CDR3 DNA: TGTGCCAGCAGCTTAGCCAGTCTACAAGAGACCCAGTACTTC

D gene: TRBD1
clone size: few
J gene: TRBJ2-7
V gene: TRBV27
CDR3 protein: CASSTRQGPYEQYF
CDR3 DNA: TGTGCCAGCAGTACCAGACAGGGACCGTACGAGCAGTACTTC

D gene: -
clone size: -
J gene: TRBJ1-1
V gene: TRBV9
CDR3 protein: CASSVEAEGIGANEAFF
CDR3 DNA: TGTGCCAGCAGCGTAGAAGCCGAGGGGATAGGGGCTAATGAAGCTTTCTTT

D gene: -
clone size: -
J gene: TRBJ2-2
V gene: TRBV13
CDR3 protein: CASSLGPMAGELFF
CDR3 DNA: TGTGCCAGCTCGTTAGGTCCCATGGCGGGGGAGCTGTTTTTT

D gene: -
clone size: -
J gene: TRBJ2-7
V gene: TRBV5-1
CDR3 protein: CASSLDSQGITYEQYF
CDR3 DNA: TGCGCCAGCAGCTTGGACTCGCAGGGGATTACCTACGAGCAGTACTTC

D gene: -
clone size: -
J gene: TRBJ1-5
V gene: TRBV3-1/TRBV3-2
CDR3 protein: CASSQEQGDQPQHF
CDR3 DNA: TGTGCCAGCAGCCAAGAACAGGGAGATCAGCCCCAGCATTTT

D gene: -
clone size: once
J gene: TRBJ2-7
V gene: TRBV7-9
CDR3 protein: CASAMVTYEQYF
CDR3 DNA: TGTGCCAGCGCAATGGTCACCTACGAGCAGTACTTC

D gene: -
clone size: -
J gene: TRBJ1-2
V gene: TRBV24-1
CDR3 protein: CATRPASSNGYTF
CDR3 DNA: TGTGCCACCAGGCCAGCCTCCTCTAATGGCTACACCTTC

D gene: -
clone size: once
J gene: TRBJ1-1
V gene: TRBV3-1/TRBV3-2
CDR3 protein: CASSQDRSTEAFF
CDR3 DNA: TGTGCCAGCAGCCAAGATCGGAGTACTGAAGCTTTCTTT

D gene: -
clone size: -
J gene: TRBJ1-1
V gene: TRBV15
CDR3 protein: CATSRAGMNTEAFF
CDR3 DNA: TGTGCCACCAGCAGAGCGGGAATGAACACTGAAGCTTTCTTT

D gene: TRBD1
clone size: -
J gene: TRBJ1-1
V gene: TRBV18
CDR3 protein: CASSPTGERPEAFF
CDR3 DNA: TGTGCCAGCTCTCCAACAGGGGAGAGACCTGAAGCTTTCTTT

D gene: -
clone size: -
J gene: TRBJ2-2
V gene: TRBV9
CDR3 protein: CASSTQTRDTGELFF
CDR3 DNA: TGTGCCAGCAGCACTCAGACACGGGACACCGGGGAGCTGTTTTTT

D gene: TRBD1
clone size: few
J gene: TRBJ1-2
V gene: TRBV5-1
CDR3 protein: CASSLLTGGWDGYTF
CDR3 DNA: TGCGCCAGCAGCTTACTAACAGGGGGCTGGGATGGCTACACCTTC